This T cell receptor beta chain is from a study of blood T cell repertoires in COVID-19. The wider study: The study drew acute and convalescent COVID-19 samples from the United States, Italy and Spain. Nucleic acid was either cDNA or gDNA, and it came from T cells, B-cell-depleted T cells, or PBMCs.

In the original workflow: Scientists estimated how many nucleated cells there were by amplifying reference gene primers. Generated by immunoSEQ multiplex PCR, the TCRdb table keeps only in-frame clones and is missing some. The V and J calls and clone size come from that table; D and trimming were worked out from the DNA. The repertoire holds fewer than 250,000 clones, with around nine tenths as singletons. V shed 6 bases and J 8 bases; nucleotides not matched to a gene: 8. This CDR3 contains 13 residues. In germline, CDR1 is MGHDK, CDR2 SYGVNS. Sequenced: peripheral blood. This clonotype was sampled from a man in his fifties or sixties with acute or convalescent COVID-19. V and J are TRBV25-1 and TRBJ1-1, with 8 bases matching TRBD1. The CDR3 protein is CASSFRGRVEAFF. The CDR3 DNA is TGTGCCAGCAGCTTCAGGGGGCGCGTCGAAGCTTTCTTT.